This entry concerns a single T cell receptor beta chain. This CDR3 has 15 residues. In germline, CDR1 is MNHEY, CDR2 SVGAGI. V was trimmed by 0 bases and J by 6 bases, leaving 11 bases between them. This sample is drawn from a study of blood T cell repertoires in COVID-19. Study details: The study drew acute and convalescent COVID-19 samples from the United States, Italy and Spain. PBMCs, B-cell-depleted T cells, or T cells were the source of the cDNA or gDNA that made up the material.

Source study methods: Estimation of nucleated cell counts relied on the amplification of reference gene primers. Produced via immunoSEQ multiplex PCR; TCRdb's table is partial and in-frame only. That table furnishes V, J and clone size, whereas the DNA furnished D and trimming. Here the sample spans fewer than 200,000 clones, about 78% being singletons. The material sequenced was peripheral blood. This clonotype originated in a woman between 45 and 60 years old with active or convalescent COVID-19. The V and J genes are TRBV6-5 and TRBJ2-2; the D gene is possibly TRBD1 (5 bases). CDR3 sequence (DNA): TGTGCCAGCAGTTACTCGACCAGGGTTGCCGGGGAGCTGTTTTTT. Its protein is CASSYSTRVAGELFF.